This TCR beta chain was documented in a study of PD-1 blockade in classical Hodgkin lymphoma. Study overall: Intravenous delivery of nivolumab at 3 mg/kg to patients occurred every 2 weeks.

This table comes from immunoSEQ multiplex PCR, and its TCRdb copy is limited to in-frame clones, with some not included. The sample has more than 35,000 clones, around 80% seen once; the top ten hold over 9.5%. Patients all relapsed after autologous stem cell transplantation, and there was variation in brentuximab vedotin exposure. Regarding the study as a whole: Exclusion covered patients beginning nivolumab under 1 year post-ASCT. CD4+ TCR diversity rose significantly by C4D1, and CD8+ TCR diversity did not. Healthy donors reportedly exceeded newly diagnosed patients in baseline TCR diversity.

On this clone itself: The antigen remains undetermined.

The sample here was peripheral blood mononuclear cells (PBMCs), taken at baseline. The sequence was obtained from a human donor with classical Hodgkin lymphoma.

CDR3 sequence reads: CASSQEGYHSETQYF. CDR3 in DNA: TGCGCCAGCAGCCAAGAAGGCTACCATTCGGAGACCCAGTACTTC. This sequence joins TRBV4-1 and TRBJ2-5, with D unclear. V shed 0 bases and J shed 5 bases, with 13 bases lying between them. Looked up from germline, CDR1 is MGHRA and CDR2 is YSYEKL. The CDR3 is made up of 15 amino acids.